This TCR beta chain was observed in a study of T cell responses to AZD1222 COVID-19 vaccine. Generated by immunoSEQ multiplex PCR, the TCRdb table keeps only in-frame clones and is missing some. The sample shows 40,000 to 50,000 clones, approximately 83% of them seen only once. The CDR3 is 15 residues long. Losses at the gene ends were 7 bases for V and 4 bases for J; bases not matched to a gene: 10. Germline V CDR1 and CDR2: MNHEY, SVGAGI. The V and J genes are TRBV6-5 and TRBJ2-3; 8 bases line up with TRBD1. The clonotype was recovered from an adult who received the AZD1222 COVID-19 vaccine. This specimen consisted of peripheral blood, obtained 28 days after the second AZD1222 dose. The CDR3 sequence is CASTDPRGLSDTQYF. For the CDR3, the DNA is TGTGCCAGCACCGACCCCAGGGGGCTATCAGATACGCAGTATTTT.